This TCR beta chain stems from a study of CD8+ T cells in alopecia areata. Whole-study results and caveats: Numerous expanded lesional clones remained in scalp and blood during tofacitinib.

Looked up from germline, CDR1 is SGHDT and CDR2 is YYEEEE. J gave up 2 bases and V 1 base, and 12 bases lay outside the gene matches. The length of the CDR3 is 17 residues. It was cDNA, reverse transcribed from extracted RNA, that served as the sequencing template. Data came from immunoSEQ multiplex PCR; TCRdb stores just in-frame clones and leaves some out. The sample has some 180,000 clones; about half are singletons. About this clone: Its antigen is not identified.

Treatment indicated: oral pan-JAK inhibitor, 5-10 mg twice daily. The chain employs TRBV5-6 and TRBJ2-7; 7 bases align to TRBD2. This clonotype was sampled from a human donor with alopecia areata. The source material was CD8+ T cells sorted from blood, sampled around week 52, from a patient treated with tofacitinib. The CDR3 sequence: CASSLYTGGKTAYEQYF. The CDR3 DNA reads TGTGCCAGCAGCTTGTATACGGGGGGTAAGACCGCCTACGAGCAGTACTTC.